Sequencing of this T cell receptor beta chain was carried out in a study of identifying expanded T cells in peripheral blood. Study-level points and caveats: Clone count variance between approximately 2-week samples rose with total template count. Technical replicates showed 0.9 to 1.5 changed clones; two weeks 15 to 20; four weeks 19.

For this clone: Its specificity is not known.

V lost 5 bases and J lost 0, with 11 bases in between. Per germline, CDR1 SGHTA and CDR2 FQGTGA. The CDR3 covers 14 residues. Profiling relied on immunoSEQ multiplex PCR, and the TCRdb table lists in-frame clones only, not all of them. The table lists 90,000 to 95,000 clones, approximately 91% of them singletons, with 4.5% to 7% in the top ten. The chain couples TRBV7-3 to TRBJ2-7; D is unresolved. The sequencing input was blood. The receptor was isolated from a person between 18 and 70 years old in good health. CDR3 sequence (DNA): TGTGCCAGCAGCCCGGACGGGTTCTCCTACGAGCAGTACTTC. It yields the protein CASSPDGFSYEQYF.